Listed below are T cell receptor beta chains from one sample, sequenced in a study of control samples from healthy donors and cancer patients. The data were produced by immunoSEQ multiplex PCR, yet TCRdb's version contains in-frame clones alone and is incomplete. The table lists 160,000 or so clones, around 94% of them singletons. Sample: PBMCs. All receptors derive from a man aged 55 to 70 with colorectal cancer. The CDR3 runs from the conserved cysteine through the conserved F or W. The D gene is left open where the match is weak. Only some rows state a clone size, as once, few, many or a class for expanded clones.

abundance	len	j_gene	d_gene	v_gene	CDR3aa	CDR3nt
once	13	TRBJ2-5	TRBD1	TRBV27	CASRWTGRETQYF	TGTGCCAGCCGATGGACAGGTCGGGAGACCCAGTACTTC
once	12	TRBJ1-1	-	TRBV19	CASSEGATEAFF	TGTGCCAGTAGTGAGGGCGCGACTGAAGCTTTCTTT
-	13	TRBJ1-1	-	TRBV7-9	CASSFEPNTEAFF	TGTGCCAGCAGCTTCGAACCAAACACTGAAGCTTTCTTT
-	13	TRBJ1-2	TRBD1	TRBV10-3	CAISEGQGSDSTF	TGTGCCATCAGTGAAGGACAGGGGAGCGATTCCACCTTC
-	13	TRBJ1-1	TRBD1	TRBV10-3	CAISKGANTEAFF	TGTGCCATCAGTAAGGGGGCGAACACTGAAGCTTTCTTT
-	14	TRBJ2-7	TRBD1	TRBV18	CASSPTGSSYEQYF	TGTGCCAGCTCACCGACAGGGTCCTCCTACGAGCAGTACTTC
-	15	TRBJ2-3	TRBD2	TRBV6-4	CASSESGRRTDTQYF	TGTGCCAGCAGTGAAAGCGGGAGACGCACAGATACGCAGTATTTT
once	15	TRBJ1-6	-	TRBV5-6	CASSFQSGPGSPLHF	TGTGCCAGCAGCTTTCAATCAGGGCCCGGGTCACCCCTCCACTTT
-	15	TRBJ1-5	-	TRBV19	CASSIQYYSNQPQHF	TGTGCCAGTAGTATCCAGTATTATAGCAATCAGCCCCAGCATTTT
-	14	TRBJ1-2	-	TRBV6-5	CASSYERGNYGYTF	TGTGCCAGCAGTTACGAACGGGGGAACTATGGCTACACCTTC
once	12	TRBJ1-1	-	TRBV5-4	CASSLGVLEAFF	TGTGCCAGCAGCTTGGGAGTTCTTGAAGCTTTCTTT
once	15	TRBJ1-6	TRBD1	TRBV9	CASSPGDRSNSPLHF	TGTGCCAGCAGCCCCGGGGACAGGAGTAATTCACCCCTCCACTTT
-	16	TRBJ1-5	TRBD1	TRBV7-8	CASSPWDRGRDQPQHF	TGTGCCAGCAGCCCCTGGGACAGGGGAAGGGATCAGCCCCAGCATTTT
-	12	TRBJ1-3	-	TRBV29-1	CSVLGSGNTIYF	TGCAGCGTTTTGGGCTCTGGAAACACCATATATTTT
-	17	TRBJ1-6	-	TRBV4-1	CASSQASEGIGNSPLHF	TGCGCCAGCAGCCAAGCAAGCGAGGGGATAGGGAATTCACCCCTCCACTTT
once	14	TRBJ1-2	-	TRBV4-1	CASSQGNGNYGYTF	TGCGCCAGCAGCCAAGGTAACGGAAACTATGGCTACACCTTC
-	15	TRBJ1-4	-	TRBV27	CASRGGTATNEKLFF	TGTGCCAGCAGGGGCGGGACGGCAACTAATGAAAAACTGTTTTTT
-	17	TRBJ1-1	-	TRBV4-3	CASSHGRSGEVYTEAFF	TGCGCCAGCAGCCACGGGAGGTCCGGGGAGGTGTACACTGAAGCTTTCTTT
once	13	TRBJ1-3	-	TRBV19	CASSPLLGNTIYF	TGTGCCAGTAGTCCCCTGCTCGGAAACACCATATATTTT
-	13	TRBJ1-1	-	TRBV7-8	CASSLDRETEAFF	TGTGCCAGCAGCTTAGACAGGGAAACTGAAGCTTTCTTT
-	12	TRBJ1-2	-	TRBV5-4	CASSSNNYGYTF	TGTGCCAGCAGCTCGAATAACTATGGCTACACCTTC
-	16	TRBJ2-7	TRBD2	TRBV3-1/TRBV3-2	CASSQGRLAGIYEQYF	TGTGCCAGCAGCCAAGGAAGGCTAGCGGGGATCTACGAGCAGTACTTC
-	15	TRBJ2-3	TRBD1	TRBV27	CASSLSIQGYDTQYF	TGTGCCAGCAGTTTATCGATACAGGGGTACGATACGCAGTATTTT
-	13	TRBJ1-2	-	TRBV18	CASSPNGGDGYTF	TGTGCCAGCTCACCAAACGGGGGGGACGGCTACACCTTC
once	14	TRBJ2-7	TRBD1	TRBV19	CASTPGTAHYEQYF	TGTGCCAGTACCCCCGGGACAGCACACTACGAGCAGTACTTC
-	14	TRBJ2-1	-	TRBV21-1	CASSRDHSYNEQFF	TGTGCCAGCAGCCGGGACCACTCCTACAATGAGCAGTTCTTC
-	17	TRBJ2-4	-	TRBV6-2/TRBV6-3	CASSYRGVALAKNIQYF	TGTGCCAGCAGTTACAGGGGAGTTGCTCTAGCCAAAAACATTCAGTACTTC
-	16	TRBJ2-3	-	TRBV7-7	CASSFPGTSRSDTQYF	TGTGCCAGCAGCTTCCCCGGGACTTCACGTTCAGATACGCAGTATTTT
-	15	TRBJ2-4	TRBD2	TRBV10-3	CAISGTSGAKNIQYF	TGTGCCATCAGTGGGACTAGCGGGGCCAAAAACATTCAGTACTTC
-	13	TRBJ2-7	-	TRBV19	CASSARTELEQYF	TGTGCCAGTAGTGCCCGGACAGAACTCGAGCAGTACTTC
-	14	TRBJ1-1	-	TRBV9	CASSPGGQNTEAFF	TGTGCCAGCAGTCCCGGGGGCCAGAACACTGAAGCTTTCTTT
once	14	TRBJ2-5	-	TRBV5-4	CASSLKTGKETQYF	TGTGCCAGCAGCTTGAAGACGGGGAAAGAGACCCAGTACTTC
-	17	TRBJ2-6	-	TRBV6-2/TRBV6-3	CASSSGGLTTGANVLTF	TGTGCCAGCAGTTCCGGGGGTTTGACCACTGGGGCCAACGTCCTGACTTTC